A single sample gave rise to the 20 T cell receptor beta chains below, sequenced in a study of Ad26.COV2.S vaccination and SARS-CoV-2 variants (dated by TCRdb to the early 2020s). The treatment or condition label corresponds to: some 20 received Ad26.COV2.S at low or high dose, single or two shots; several received placebo; per-sample allocation not given. Repertoires of vaccine and placebo recipients were sequenced from samples taken on day 63 after the first injection. Libraries were prepared through the immunoSEQ multiplex PCR assay. Drawn from immuneACCESS, this table holds only the in-frame rearrangements with V and J called that TCRdb kept. Clones are partly lost; checked studies trace under half to an unresolved V gene and leave the rest unexplained. The sample profile shows approximately 350,000 clones; about four fifths of them were found once. The top ten hold 7% to 9.5% of the sample.

The material was peripheral blood, obtained in a trial of Ad26.COV2.S vaccine versus placebo. These receptors all stem from a person between 18 and 65 years old who received the Ad26.COV2.S COVID-19 vaccine or a placebo.

This clone was detected only once. The CDR3 nucleotides are TGTGCCAGCAGCTTAGCAGGAGCGAGCGGGGGGGCCGCAGATACGCAGTATTTT. As protein: CASSLAGASGGAADTQYF. This chain connects TRBV11-3 to TRBJ2-3; TRBD2 matches at 10 bases. CDR3 length: 18 residues. CDR1 and CDR2 (germline): SGHNT, YENEEA. Trimming took 1 base from V and 4 from J; bases not matched to a gene: 11.

This sequence joins TRBV12-5 and TRBJ1-1; D gene uncertain. CDR1 and CDR2 (germline): LGHNT, FRNRAP. CDR3 length: 15 residues. Trimming took 0 bases from V and 5 from J, leaving 13 bases between them. The CDR3 region has the DNA TGTGCTAGTGGTTTGGTAGGAGAATCCGGGACTGAAGCTTTCTTT. Encoded protein: CASGLVGESGTEAFF.

The V and J genes are TRBV10-1 and TRBJ2-1; D might be TRBD2 (5 bases). Trimming removed 7 bases at V and 5 bases at J, with 15 bases between. Germline lookup yields CDR1 WNHNN and CDR2 SYGVQD (reference sequence). The CDR3 has 14 amino acids. CDR3 region: CASKGLITDNEQFF. The CDR3 DNA sequence: TGCGCCAGCAAAGGACTCATAACGGACAATGAGCAGTTCTTC.

V is TRBV4-3 and J is TRBJ2-7, with D perhaps TRBD2 (5 bases). This CDR3 comprises 16 residues. The germline CDR1 and CDR2 sequences are LGHNA and YSLEER. V lost 0 bases and J lost 0, with 12 bases in between. The CDR3 reads CASSQDPYGSSYEQYF. CDR3 coding DNA: TGCGCCAGCAGCCAAGATCCCTATGGGAGCTCCTACGAGCAGTACTTC.

The chain links TRBV7-6 to TRBJ1-1; no firm D call. The V gene lost 5 bases and the J gene lost 2 bases, with 9 bases spanning the gap. The CDR3 is 13 amino acids. Germline V CDR1 and CDR2: SGHVS, FNYEAQ. CDR3 sequence: CASSATLNTEAFF. CDR3 nucleotides: TGTGCCAGCAGCGCTACATTAAACACTGAAGCTTTCTTT.

This clone has a single count. The genes are TRBV27 and TRBJ1-5; D perhaps matches TRBD1 (6 bases). Germline CDR1 is MNHEY and CDR2 is SMNVEV (reference sequence). Between the trimmed V and J ends, which lost 4 bases and 5 bases, there was a span of 12 bases. The CDR3 runs to 14 residues. The CDR3 nucleotides read TGTGCCAGCAGTTCGCCCGGACAGCATCAGCCCCAGCATTTT. This translates into CASSSPGQHQPQHF.

This clone was recorded only once. J is TRBJ2-4 and V is TRBV5-8, with TRBD2 as a possible D gene (5 bases). The CDR3 is made up of 13 amino acids. Trimming removed 7 bases from V and 0 bases from J, with 8 bases in between. CDR1 is SGHTS and CDR2 is YDEGEE in the germline V gene. The CDR3 loop is CASRGLAKNIQYF. The DNA of the CDR3 is TGTGCCAGCCGTGGACTAGCCAAAAACATTCAGTACTTC.

V usage is TRBV4-3 and J usage is TRBJ2-1; TRBD2 might be the D (6 bases). This CDR3 comprises 15 residues. V was pared by 3 bases and J by 3 bases, with 12 bases between. The germline gives CDR1 LGHNA, CDR2 YSLEER. CDR3 bases: TGCGCCAGCAGCCAGGGGCGGGGAGGCTACAATGAGCAGTTCTTC. It yields the protein CASSQGRGGYNEQFF.

This rearrangement joins TRBV6-2 or TRBV6-3 to TRBJ1-2; D perhaps matches TRBD1 (5 bases). V was clipped by 2 bases and J by 8 bases, with 18 bases between them. CDR1 is MNHEY, CDR2 SVGEGT, per germline. The CDR3 totals 15 residues. CDR3 nucleotides: TGTGCCAGCAGTTACGCCGGGACCGGGCGGAGGGGCTACACCTTC. This translates into CASSYAGTGRRGYTF.

The V gene is TRBV21-1, the J gene TRBJ1-1; TRBD1, the table's D call, lacks a check against the DNA. TRBV21-1 is marked as a pseudogene. This CDR3 region has 14 residues. The CDR3 DNA reads as TGTGCCAGCAGCAAAGCTTGGCCGAACACTGAAGCTTTCTTT. Translation: CASSKAWPNTEAFF.

V and J are TRBV25-1 and TRBJ2-3; no reliable D call. CDR3 length: 9 amino acids. V lost 8 bases and J lost 5, with 2 bases in between. Germline CDR1 MGHDK, CDR2 SYGVNS. The CDR3, as DNA: TGTGCCAGCGGAGATACGCAGTATTTT. It codes for CASGDTQYF.

Of note for this clone: The identical CDR3 is also encoded by other nucleotide sequences in the sample. This chain connects TRBV29-1 to TRBJ1-2, with no clear D. Trimming left V 4 bases short and J 0 bases short, with 3 bases between. Germline-derived CDR1 and CDR2 are SQVTM and ANQGSEA. This CDR3 has 11 residues. CDR3 in amino acids: CSVGANYGYTF. Here the CDR3 DNA reads TGCAGCGTTGGGGCTAACTATGGCTACACCTTC.

The chain uses TRBV13 and TRBJ1-1; D gene unclear. The V and J ends lost 0 bases and 0 bases respectively, with 8 bases between them. Germline CDR1 PRHDT, CDR2 FYEKMQ (reference sequence). This CDR3 is built from 15 residues. The CDR3 spells CASSLGGSMNTEAFF. DNA for the CDR3: TGTGCCAGCAGCTTAGGGGGCAGCATGAACACTGAAGCTTTCTTT.

The rearrangement joins TRBV7-2 to TRBJ2-2; no definite D call. Germline V gives CDR1 SGHTA, CDR2 FQGNSA. This CDR3 is built from 11 residues. V lost 3 bases, J lost 8 bases, and 4 bases lay in between. The CDR3 sequence: CASSFAGELFF. CDR3 nucleotides: TGTGCCAGCAGCTTTGCGGGGGAGCTGTTTTTT.

CDR3 sequence (DNA): TGTGCCAGCAGTTGGACAGCGGGGGGATTCGATACGCAGTATTTT. Residues: CASSWTAGGFDTQYF. The chain joins TRBV6-5 to TRBJ2-3; 9 bases are shared with TRBD2. This CDR3 comprises 15 residues. Germline CDR1 and CDR2: MNHEY and SVGAGI. Trimming took 4 bases from V and 6 from J; bases not matched to a gene: 8.

The chain joins TRBV6-5 to TRBJ1-1; the D is unclear. V lost 0 bases to trimming and J lost 0 bases, with 11 bases between them. CDR1 and CDR2 (germline): MNHEY, SVGAGI. The length of the CDR3 is 16 residues. The CDR3 region is CASSYSTGNMNTEAFF. The CDR3 region has the DNA TGTGCCAGCAGTTACTCGACCGGGAACATGAACACTGAAGCTTTCTTT.

The chain has TRBV7-2 and TRBJ2-2; weak D call: TRBD2 (5 bases). Germline-derived CDR1 and CDR2 are SGHTA and FQGNSA. Trimming took 1 base from V and 7 from J, leaving 16 bases between them. This CDR3 is built from 16 residues. CDR3 loop: CASSLGSTRGGGELFF. Written as DNA, the CDR3 is TGTGCCAGCAGCTTAGGGTCCACTAGAGGTGGCGGGGAGCTGTTTTTT.

V gene TRBV13 combines with J gene TRBJ1-1; D is undetermined. V was shortened by 5 bases and J by 3 bases, with 10 bases between the two germline ends. The germline CDR1 and CDR2 sequences are PRHDT and FYEKMQ (reference sequence). The CDR3 is made up of 13 amino acids. CDR3 coding DNA: TGTGCCAGCAGCCCCGAAGGCTACACTGAAGCTTTCTTT. Its translation: CASSPEGYTEAFF.

The chain links TRBV15 to TRBJ2-7; 7 bases fit TRBD1. Germline CDR1 and CDR2: LNHNV and YYDKDF (reference sequence). V was clipped by 5 bases and J by 3 bases; unmatched bases: 7. The CDR3 spans 14 residues. The CDR3: CATSSPDRDYEQYF. As DNA, the CDR3 is TGTGCCACCAGCTCCCCTGACAGGGACTACGAGCAGTACTTC.

The chain couples TRBV9 to TRBJ1-2; 7 nucleotides match TRBD1. The CDR3 consists of 15 residues. Germline V gene lookup returns CDR1 SGDLS and CDR2 YYNGEE. V gave up 3 bases and J gave up 4 bases; unmatched junction bases: 9. CDR3 in DNA: TGTGCCAGCAGCGCAGGGGGGTGGGGAAGCTATGGCTACACCTTC. Its translation: CASSAGGWGSYGYTF.